Listed here are 27 T cell receptor beta chains from one sample, sequenced in a study of long-term antiretroviral therapy in people with HIV. Researchers report immunoSEQ v3.0 was run at survey level. This table comes from immunoSEQ multiplex PCR, and its TCRdb copy is limited to in-frame clones, with some not included. The sample contains about 17,000 clones, approximately 79% of which appear only once. The sequences come from unsorted PBMCs, collected 2.3 years after starting antiretroviral therapy. The receptors originated from a woman in her 40s with HIV.

The chain combines TRBV19 with TRBJ1-1, with D maybe TRBD1 (5 bases). Deletions cut 3 bases from V and 1 base from J, with 9 bases between. CDR1 is LNHDA and CDR2 is SQIVND in the germline V gene (reference sequence). The CDR3 totals 14 residues. The CDR3: CASSMGQGNTEAFF. Here the CDR3 DNA reads TGTGCCAGTAGTATGGGGCAGGGGAACACTGAAGCTTTCTTT.

The chain couples TRBV18 to TRBJ1-1, with no clear D. This CDR3 is 17 amino acids long. The germline gives CDR1 KGHSH, CDR2 LQKENI. With 6 bases removed from V and 1 base from J, the gap between germline ends came to 21 bases. Here the CDR3 reads CASSPWSRALENTEAFF. In nucleotides, the CDR3 is TGTGCCAGCTCCCCGTGGAGCCGGGCGCTTGAGAACACTGAAGCTTTCTTT.

V and J are TRBV27 and TRBJ1-5, with 7 positions matching TRBD1. V lost 6 bases to trimming and J lost 1 base; unmatched junction nucleotides: 9. Germline V gives CDR1 MNHEY, CDR2 SMNVEV (reference sequence). This CDR3 comprises 16 residues. In DNA form, the CDR3 reads TGTGCCAGCAGCTCGACAGGGCTGGGGAGCAATCAGCCCCAGCATTTT. This encodes CASSSTGLGSNQPQHF.

This clone was found once. The V and J genes are TRBV18 and TRBJ2-3; unclear D gene. This CDR3 has 14 residues. Trimming took off 0 bases at V and 0 bases at J, with 4 bases between the two ends. CDR1 and CDR2 from the germline V gene are KGHSH and LQKENI. DNA of the CDR3: TGTGCCAGCTCACCACCTACTAGCACAGATACGCAGTATTTT. This codes for CASSPPTSTDTQYF.

The CDR3 DNA reads TGTGCCAGCAGGCAGGACAGGGTATATGGCTACACCTTC. It yields the protein CASRQDRVYGYTF. V gene TRBV28 combines with J gene TRBJ1-2; 8 positions match TRBD1. CDR1 and CDR2 from the germline V gene are MDHEN and SYDVKM. This CDR3 spans 13 amino acids. Trimming took 6 bases from V and 5 from J; bases not matched to a gene: 5.

The V and J genes are TRBV4-1 and TRBJ1-5; the D gene is possibly TRBD1 (5 bases). Trimming took off 2 bases at V and 7 bases at J, with 18 bases between the two ends. Germline CDR1 is MGHRA and CDR2 is YSYEKL. The CDR3 covers 16 residues. The chain's CDR3 is CASSQSPDPGVQPQHF. Written as DNA, the CDR3 is TGCGCCAGCAGCCAAAGCCCTGACCCGGGGGTCCAGCCCCAGCATTTT.

The chain employs TRBV6-5 and TRBJ2-5, with a possible D match to TRBD2 (6 bases). The CDR3 contains 15 residues. Deletions cut 2 bases from V and 7 bases from J, with 17 bases between. Germline assignment: CDR1 MNHEY and CDR2 SVGAGI. Here the CDR3 DNA reads TGTGCCAGCAGTTACGGAGGGACGGAGGCAGGGACCCAGTACTTC. It specifies CASSYGGTEAGTQYF.

This clone has more than one count but fewer than ten. V and J are TRBV27 and TRBJ2-2; TRBD2 is a possible D gene (6 bases). Germline V gives CDR1 MNHEY, CDR2 SMNVEV (reference sequence). The V gene lost 6 bases and the J gene lost 5 bases, with 10 bases spanning the gap. The CDR3 has 13 amino acids. This chain's CDR3 is CASRLAGTGELFF. CDR3 coding DNA: TGTGCCAGCAGATTGGCGGGGACCGGGGAGCTGTTTTTT.

The rearrangement links TRBV7-6 to TRBJ1-3; D is unclear. Between the trimmed V and J ends, which lost 8 bases and 0 bases, there was a span of 8 bases. CDR3 size: 13 residues. Germline V gives CDR1 SGHVS, CDR2 FNYEAQ. CDR3 region: CASRGNSGNTIYF. The CDR3 DNA sequence: TGTGCCAGCCGGGGAAACTCTGGAAACACCATATATTTT.

CDR3 region: CASSSDRGYNEQFF. CDR3 nucleotides: TGTGCCAGCAGCTCGGACAGGGGCTACAATGAGCAGTTCTTC. J is TRBJ2-1 and V is TRBV11-2, with 9 bases lining up with TRBD1. Germline V lookup: CDR1 SGHAT, CDR2 FQNNGV. V dropped 4 bases and J dropped 3; count of bases not matched to a gene: 1. The CDR3 is made up of 14 amino acids.

V and J are TRBV9 and TRBJ2-5; the D is unclear. This CDR3 has 14 residues. CDR1 SGDLS and CDR2 YYNGEE come from the germline V gene. The germline V and J ends were trimmed by 0 bases and 4 bases, with 10 bases remaining between them. The CDR3 DNA reads as TGTGCCAGCAGCGTAGTATGGGCGGCAGAGACCCAGTACTTC. Protein product: CASSVVWAAETQYF. Full variable domain (remainder filled in from reference TRBV9 and TRBJ2-5): DSGVTQTPKHLITATGQRVTLRCSPRSGDLSVYWYQQSLDQGLQFLIQYYNGEERAKGNILERFSAQQFPDLHSELNLSSLELGDSALYFCASSVVWAAETQYFGPGTRLLVL.

The chain couples TRBV7-8 to TRBJ2-1, with D unresolved. The germline V and J ends were trimmed by 5 bases and 4 bases, with 15 bases remaining between them. The CDR3 contains 15 residues. The germline V gene has CDR1 SGHVS and CDR2 FQNEAQ. The CDR3 loop reads CASSLKTVPYNEQFF. CDR3 DNA: TGTGCCAGCAGCCTCAAGACGGTCCCTTACAATGAGCAGTTCTTC.

The genes are TRBV7-6 and TRBJ2-2, with D perhaps TRBD1 (5 bases). Germline lookup yields CDR1 SGHVS and CDR2 FNYEAQ. V dropped 1 base and J dropped 2 bases, with 11 bases sitting between them. CDR3 length equals 16 residues. The CDR3, as DNA: TGTGCCAGCAGCTTAGTTGGGGCGGTAAACACCGGGGAGCTGTTTTTT. Translation gives CASSLVGAVNTGELFF.

The chain couples TRBV9 to TRBJ2-2; a possible D gene is TRBD1 (6 bases). This CDR3 spans 14 amino acids. Germline-derived CDR1 and CDR2 are SGDLS and YYNGEE. Deletions cut 2 bases from V and 3 bases from J, with 8 bases between. The CDR3 protein is CASSVGQYTGELFF. DNA for the CDR3: TGTGCCAGCAGCGTGGGACAATACACCGGGGAGCTGTTTTTT.

The chain carries TRBV18 and TRBJ2-7, with 9 bases that match TRBD2. The germline CDR1 and CDR2 sequences are KGHSH and LQKENI. V lost 3 bases, J lost 6 bases, and 18 bases stayed unmatched. The CDR3 sequence is 18 residues long. The CDR3 DNA reads as TGTGCCAGCTCACCGATTACCGACGGGCTAGCGGGGCAGCTCGAGCAGTACTTC. Protein product: CASSPITDGLAGQLEQYF.

The chain combines TRBV4-1 with TRBJ1-5; D is unresolved. Trimming shortened V by 1 base and J by 8 bases, and 12 bases separated the two germline ends. The CDR3 is 14 amino acids. The germline V gene has CDR1 MGHRA and CDR2 YSYEKL. CDR3 nucleotides: TGCGCCAGCAGCCAAGCCCCTCTTACGGAGCCCCAGCATTTT. Protein sequence: CASSQAPLTEPQHF.

In its sample, this clone was seen once. The chain carries TRBV14 and TRBJ2-1, with D perhaps given as TRBD1 or TRBD2 (5 bases each). In germline, CDR1 is SGHDN, CDR2 FVKESK. V lost 8 bases and J lost 4, with 15 bases in between. The CDR3 is 14 residues long. The CDR3: CASAGAERYNEQFF. The CDR3 DNA sequence: TGTGCCAGCGCCGGGGCGGAGAGGTACAATGAGCAGTTCTTC.

This clone is medium-sized. This rearrangement joins TRBV19 to TRBJ1-6; D possibly corresponds to TRBD1 (6 bases). V was cut by 3 bases and J by 7 bases, with 13 bases left in between. The CDR3 has 15 residues. Per germline, CDR1 LNHDA and CDR2 SQIVND (reference sequence). Here the CDR3 DNA reads TGTGCCAGTAGTATGGCCCCAGGGGTGAATTCACCCCTCCACTTT. This encodes CASSMAPGVNSPLHF.

This clone was observed a single time. The chain employs TRBV6-5 and TRBJ1-1, with D possibly matching TRBD1 (5 bases). The length of the CDR3 is 12 residues. Germline V gene lookup returns CDR1 MNHEY and CDR2 SVGAGI. V was clipped by 4 bases and J by 9 bases, with 12 bases between them. CDR3: CASSSPGLKAFF. The DNA of the CDR3 is TGTGCCAGCAGTTCGCCGGGGCTTAAAGCTTTCTTT.

The chain is built from TRBV4-1 and TRBJ2-1; the D is unclear. The CDR3 totals 14 residues. CDR1 and CDR2 (germline): MGHRA, YSYEKL. Trimming left V 1 base short and J 6 bases short, with 10 bases between. The CDR3 loop reads CASSQGVFSNEQFF. The CDR3 nucleotides read TGCGCCAGCAGCCAAGGGGTCTTTAGCAATGAGCAGTTCTTC.

This chain uses TRBV21-1 with TRBJ2-1; the table's D call TRBD2 went unverified against the DNA. TRBV21-1 is assigned pseudogene status. The CDR3 totals 13 residues. For the CDR3, the DNA is TGTGCCTGGGAGAGCGGGTCCGCATATGAGCAGTTCTTC. Translating gives CAWESGSAYEQFF.

The gene calls are TRBV7-7 and TRBJ2-7; 14 bases map to TRBD2. This CDR3 region has 15 residues. J lost 3 bases, V lost 5 bases, and 3 bases had no gene match. Germline CDR1 SSHAT, CDR2 FNYEAQ (reference sequence). CDR3 coding DNA: TGTGCCAGCAGCCTAGGGACTAGCGGGAGCTACGAGCAGTACTTC. This translates into CASSLGTSGSYEQYF. The full variable domain, in which reference TRBV7-7 and TRBJ2-7 provide the parts outside the CDR3, is GAGVSQSPRYKVTKRGQDVTLRCDPISSHATLYWYQQALGQGPEFLTYFNYEAQPDKSGLPSDRFSAERPEGSISTLTIQRTEQRDSAMYRCASSLGTSGSYEQYFGPGTRLTVT.

The chain links TRBV5-6 to TRBJ2-3, with a tentative D call TRBD1 (6 bases). The CDR3 length is 18 residues. Looked up from germline, CDR1 is SGHDT and CDR2 is YYEEEE. Trimming cost V 0 bases and J 0 bases, with 17 bases left between them. CDR3 in DNA: TGTGCCAGCAGCTTGGTTGGACAGAAATTTTCTAGCACAGATACGCAGTATTTT. Translating it yields CASSLVGQKFSSTDTQYF.

The chain uses TRBV7-2 and TRBJ2-6, with D hard to call. The CDR3 length is 14 residues. With 5 bases removed from V and 3 bases from J, the gap between germline ends came to 8 bases. In germline, CDR1 is SGHTA, CDR2 FQGNSA. Here the CDR3 reads CASSPLLGANVLTF. The CDR3 nucleotides are TGTGCCAGCAGCCCCCTCCTTGGGGCCAACGTCCTGACTTTC.

The chain links TRBV9 to TRBJ1-3; TRBD1 is a possible D gene (5 bases). Germline CDR1 reads SGDLS; CDR2 reads YYNGEE. This CDR3 is 17 amino acids long. The V end was cut by 0 bases, the J end by 4 bases, with 17 bases between. The CDR3 nucleotides read TGTGCCAGCAGCGTAGGGGGGGTCTTACCGGCCGGAAACACCATATATTTT. It yields the protein CASSVGGVLPAGNTIYF.

V and J are TRBV5-1 and TRBJ1-4, with D tentatively TRBD1 (5 bases). Germline CDR1 SGHRS, CDR2 YFSETQ. Trimming removed 0 bases from V and 8 bases from J, with 17 bases in between. The CDR3 has 16 residues. In nucleotides, the CDR3 is TGCGCCAGCAGCTTGGCCGGGGCCACCCGGGAGGAAAAACTGTTTTTT. This translates into CASSLAGATREEKLFF.

J is TRBJ1-1 and V is TRBV19, with 8 bases matching TRBD1. V shed 7 bases, J shed 3 bases, and the junction held 10 bases outside the gene matches. From germline, CDR1 is LNHDA and CDR2 SQIVND (reference sequence). The CDR3 sequence is 15 residues long. As DNA, the CDR3 is TGTGCCAGTACCTTTGGACAGGGTTCGTACACTGAAGCTTTCTTT. As protein: CASTFGQGSYTEAFF.